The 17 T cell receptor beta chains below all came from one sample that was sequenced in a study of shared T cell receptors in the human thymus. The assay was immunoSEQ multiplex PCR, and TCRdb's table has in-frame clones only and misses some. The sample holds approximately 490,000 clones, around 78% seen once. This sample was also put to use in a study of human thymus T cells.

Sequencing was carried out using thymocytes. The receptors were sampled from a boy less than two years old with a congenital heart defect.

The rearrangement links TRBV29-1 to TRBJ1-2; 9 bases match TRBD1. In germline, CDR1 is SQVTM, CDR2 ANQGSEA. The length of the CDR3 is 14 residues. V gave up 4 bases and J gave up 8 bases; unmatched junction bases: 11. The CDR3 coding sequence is TGCAGCGTTGGACAGTCCGGGACAGGGTTGGGCTACACCTTC. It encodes CSVGQSGTGLGYTF.

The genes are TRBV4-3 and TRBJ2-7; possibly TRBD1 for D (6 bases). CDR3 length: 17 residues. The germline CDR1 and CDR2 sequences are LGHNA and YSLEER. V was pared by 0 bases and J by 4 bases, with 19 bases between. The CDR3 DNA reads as TGCGCCAGCAGCCAAGATTGGGGGCGGAAGAGGGTTTACGAGCAGTACTTC. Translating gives CASSQDWGRKRVYEQYF.

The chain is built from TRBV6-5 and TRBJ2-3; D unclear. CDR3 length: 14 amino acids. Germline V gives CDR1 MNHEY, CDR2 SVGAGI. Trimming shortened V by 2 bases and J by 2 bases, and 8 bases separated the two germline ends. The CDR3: CASSYDSSTDTQYF. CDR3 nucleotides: TGTGCCAGCAGTTACGACTCCTCCACAGATACGCAGTATTTT.

The CDR3 DNA follows: TGCGCCAGCAGCCAAGAGGACCGGGACAGGGCGTGTTATGGCTACACCTTC. Amino acids: CASSQEDRDRACYGYTF. The chain joins TRBV4-3 to TRBJ1-2; TRBD1 aligns across 9 bases. The CDR3 contains 17 residues. V lost 0 bases, J lost 5 bases, and 10 bases stayed unmatched. CDR1 and CDR2 (germline): LGHNA, YSLEER.

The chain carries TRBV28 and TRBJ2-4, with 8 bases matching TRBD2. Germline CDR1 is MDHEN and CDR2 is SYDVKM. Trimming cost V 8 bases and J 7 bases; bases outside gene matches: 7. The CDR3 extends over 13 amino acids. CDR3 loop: CASASGGGNIQYF. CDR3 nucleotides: TGTGCCAGCGCCAGCGGGGGCGGCAACATTCAGTACTTC.

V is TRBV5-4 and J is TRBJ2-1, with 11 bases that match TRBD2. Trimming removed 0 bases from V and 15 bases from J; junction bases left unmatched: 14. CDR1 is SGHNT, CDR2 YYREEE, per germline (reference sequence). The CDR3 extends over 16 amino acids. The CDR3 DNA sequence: TGTGCCAGCAGCTTGGCGCTAGCGGGAGGAACGGGGGCCCGGTTCTTC. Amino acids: CASSLALAGGTGARFF. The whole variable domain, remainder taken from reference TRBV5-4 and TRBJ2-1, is ETGVTQSPTHLIKTRGQQVTLRCSSQSGHNTVSWYQQALGQGPQFIFQYYREEENGRGNFPPRFSGLQFPNYSSELNVNALELDDSALYLCASSLALAGGTGARFFGPGTRLTVL.

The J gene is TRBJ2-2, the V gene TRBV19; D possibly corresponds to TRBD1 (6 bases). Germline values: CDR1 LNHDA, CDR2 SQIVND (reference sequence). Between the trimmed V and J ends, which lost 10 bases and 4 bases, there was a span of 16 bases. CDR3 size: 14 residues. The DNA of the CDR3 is TGTGCCACCCGGACAGTTCCGGCCACCGGGGAGCTGTTTTTT. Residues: CATRTVPATGELFF. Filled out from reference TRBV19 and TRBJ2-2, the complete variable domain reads DGGITQSPKYLFRKEGQNVTLSCEQNLNHDAMYWYRQDPGQGLRLIYYSQIVNDFQKGDIAEGYSVSREKKESFPLTVTSAQKNPTAFYLCATRTVPATGELFFGEGSRLTVL.

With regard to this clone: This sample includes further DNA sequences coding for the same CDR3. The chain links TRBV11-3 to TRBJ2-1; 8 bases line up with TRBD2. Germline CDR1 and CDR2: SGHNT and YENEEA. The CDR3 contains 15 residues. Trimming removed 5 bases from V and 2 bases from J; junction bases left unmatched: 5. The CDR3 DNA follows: TGTGCCAGCAGCCCAACTAGCGGTACCTACAATGAGCAGTTCTTC. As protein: CASSPTSGTYNEQFF.

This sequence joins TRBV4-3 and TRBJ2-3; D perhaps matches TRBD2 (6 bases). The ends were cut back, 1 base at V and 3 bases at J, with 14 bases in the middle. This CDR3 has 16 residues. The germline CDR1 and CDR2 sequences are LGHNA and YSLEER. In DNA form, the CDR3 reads TGCGCCAGCAGCCAAGGCCCGGGGGTGTTGACAGATACGCAGTATTTT. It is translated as CASSQGPGVLTDTQYF.

The CDR3 sequence is CASSPSRLAGETQYF. As DNA, the CDR3 is TGTGCCAGCAGTCCCAGTCGACTAGCGGGAGAGACCCAGTACTTC. This chain links TRBV28 with TRBJ2-5, with 10 bases fitting TRBD2. CDR1 and CDR2 from the germline V gene are MDHEN and SYDVKM. This CDR3 spans 15 amino acids. V dropped 5 bases and J dropped 4; count of bases not matched to a gene: 7.

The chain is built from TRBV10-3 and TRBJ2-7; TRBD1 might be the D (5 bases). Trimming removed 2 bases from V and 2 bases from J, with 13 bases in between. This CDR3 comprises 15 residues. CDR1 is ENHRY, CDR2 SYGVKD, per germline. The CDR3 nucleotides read TGTGCCATCAGTGAGCGGCAGGGTGGGACCTACGAGCAGTACTTC. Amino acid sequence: CAISERQGGTYEQYF.

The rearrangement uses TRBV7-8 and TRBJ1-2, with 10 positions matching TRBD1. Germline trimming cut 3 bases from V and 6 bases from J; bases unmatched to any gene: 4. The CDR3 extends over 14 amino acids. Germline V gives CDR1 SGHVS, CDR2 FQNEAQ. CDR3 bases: TGTGCCAGCAGCTTGAGACAGGGGGCGGATGGCTACACCTTC. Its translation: CASSLRQGADGYTF.

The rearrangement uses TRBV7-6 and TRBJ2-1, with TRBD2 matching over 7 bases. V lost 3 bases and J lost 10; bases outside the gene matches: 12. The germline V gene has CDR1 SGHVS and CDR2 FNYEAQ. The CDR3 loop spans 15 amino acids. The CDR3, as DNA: TGTGCCAGCAGCTTGGGAGGGAGGAGTTGTTGGGAGCAGTTCTTC. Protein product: CASSLGGRSCWEQFF.

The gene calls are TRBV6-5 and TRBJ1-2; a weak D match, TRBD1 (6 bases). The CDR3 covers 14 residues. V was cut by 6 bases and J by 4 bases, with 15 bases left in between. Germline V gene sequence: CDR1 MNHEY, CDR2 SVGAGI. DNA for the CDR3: TGTGCCAGCAGAGAAGCTACAGGGCCCTATGGCTACACCTTC. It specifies CASREATGPYGYTF.

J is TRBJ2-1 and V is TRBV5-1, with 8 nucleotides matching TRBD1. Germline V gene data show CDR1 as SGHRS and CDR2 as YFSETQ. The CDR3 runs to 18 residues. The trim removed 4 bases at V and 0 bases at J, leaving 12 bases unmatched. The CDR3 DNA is TGCGCCAGCAGCGTCCCGGGACAGGAACTAAGCTCCTACAATGAGCAGTTCTTC. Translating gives CASSVPGQELSSYNEQFF.

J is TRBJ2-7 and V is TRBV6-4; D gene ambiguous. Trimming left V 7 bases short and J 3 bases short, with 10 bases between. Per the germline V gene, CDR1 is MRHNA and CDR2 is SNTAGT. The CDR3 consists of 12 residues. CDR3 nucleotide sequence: TGTGCCAGCATCGACTGCAGCTACGAGCAGTACTTC. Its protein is CASIDCSYEQYF.

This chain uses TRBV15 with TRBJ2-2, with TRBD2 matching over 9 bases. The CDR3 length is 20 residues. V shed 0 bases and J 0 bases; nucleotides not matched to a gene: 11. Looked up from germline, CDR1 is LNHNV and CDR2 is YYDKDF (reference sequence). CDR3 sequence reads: CATSRDGVAGAPANTGELFF. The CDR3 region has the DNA TGTGCCACCAGCAGAGATGGAGTAGCGGGAGCGCCCGCGAACACCGGGGAGCTGTTTTTT. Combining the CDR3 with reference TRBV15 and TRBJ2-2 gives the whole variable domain DAMVIQNPRYQVTQFGKPVTLSCSQTLNHNVMYWYQQKSSQAPKLLFHYYDKDFNNEADTPDNFQSRRPNTSFCFLDIRSPGLGDTAMYLCATSRDGVAGAPANTGELFFGEGSRLTVL.